This TCR beta chain was documented in a study of T cell responses to AZD1222 COVID-19 vaccine. Sequenced by immunoSEQ multiplex PCR; TCRdb stores in-frame clones only, minus some. The sample contains some 120,000 clones, 85% to 90% of which appear only once. Study results and limitations: Spike-spanning, vaccine-associated CD4 TCRs were dominant at 160-218 and 743-854. Donors in the cohort were predominantly white British and more often female, and clonal diversity was possibly underestimated.

Regarding this clone: Antigen unknown.

CDR3 length equals 14 residues. Germline CDR1 and CDR2: MNHEY and SVGAGI. V lost 6 bases and J lost 5, with 17 bases in between. The gene calls are TRBV6-5 and TRBJ2-7; D is perhaps TRBD1 or TRBD2 (6 bases each). Sequencing was performed on peripheral blood, taken 28 days after the second AZD1222 dose. This clonotype was obtained from an adult who received the AZD1222 COVID-19 vaccine. CDR3 DNA sequence: TGTGCCAGCAGCCTCAGGGGACTTCTTGACGAGCAGTACTTC. This codes for CASSLRGLLDEQYF.